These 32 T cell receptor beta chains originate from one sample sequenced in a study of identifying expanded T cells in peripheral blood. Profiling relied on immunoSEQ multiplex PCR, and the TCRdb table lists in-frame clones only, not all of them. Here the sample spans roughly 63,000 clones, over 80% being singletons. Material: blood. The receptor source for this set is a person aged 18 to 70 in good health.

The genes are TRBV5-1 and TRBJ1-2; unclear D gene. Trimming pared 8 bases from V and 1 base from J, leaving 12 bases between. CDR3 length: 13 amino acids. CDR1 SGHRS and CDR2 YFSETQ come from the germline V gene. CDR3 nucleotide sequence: TGCGCCAGTAGTCCGAGTAGTAACTATGGCTACACCTTC. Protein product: CASSPSSNYGYTF.

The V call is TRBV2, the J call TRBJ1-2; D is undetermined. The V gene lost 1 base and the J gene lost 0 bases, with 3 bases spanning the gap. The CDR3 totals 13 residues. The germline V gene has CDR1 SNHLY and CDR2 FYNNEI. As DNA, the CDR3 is TGTGCCAGCAGTGAAGAGACTAACTATGGCTACACCTTC. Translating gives CASSEETNYGYTF. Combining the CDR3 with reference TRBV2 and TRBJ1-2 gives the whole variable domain EPEVTQTPSHQVTQMGQEVILRCVPISNHLYFYWYRQILGQKVEFLVSFYNNEISEKSEIFDDQFSVERPDGSNFTLKIRSTKLEDSAMYFCASSEETNYGYTFGSGTRLTVV.

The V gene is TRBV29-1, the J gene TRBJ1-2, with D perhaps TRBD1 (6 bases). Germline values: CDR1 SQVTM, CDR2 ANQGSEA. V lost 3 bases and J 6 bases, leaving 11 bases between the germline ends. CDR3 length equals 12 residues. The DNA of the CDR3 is TGCAGCGTTGAGTGGCCAGGGGATGGCTACACCTTC. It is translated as CSVEWPGDGYTF.

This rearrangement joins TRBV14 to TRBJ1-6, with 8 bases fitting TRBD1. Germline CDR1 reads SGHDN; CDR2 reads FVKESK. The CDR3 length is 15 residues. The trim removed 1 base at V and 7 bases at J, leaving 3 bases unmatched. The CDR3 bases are TGTGCCAGCAGCCAAGTAACAGGGGGAAATTCACCCCTCCACTTT. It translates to CASSQVTGGNSPLHF.

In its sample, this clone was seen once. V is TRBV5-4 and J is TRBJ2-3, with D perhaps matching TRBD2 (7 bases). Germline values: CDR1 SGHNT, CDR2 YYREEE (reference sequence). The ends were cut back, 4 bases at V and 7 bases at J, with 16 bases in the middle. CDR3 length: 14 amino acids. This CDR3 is CASSRPGGDYTQYF. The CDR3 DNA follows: TGTGCCAGCAGCCGCCCGGGGGGCGATTATACGCAGTATTTT.

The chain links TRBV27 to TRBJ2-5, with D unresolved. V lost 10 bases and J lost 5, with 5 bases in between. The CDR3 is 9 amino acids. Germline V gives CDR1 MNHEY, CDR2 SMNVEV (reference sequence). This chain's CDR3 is CAIWETQYF. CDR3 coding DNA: TGTGCCATTTGGGAGACCCAGTACTTC.

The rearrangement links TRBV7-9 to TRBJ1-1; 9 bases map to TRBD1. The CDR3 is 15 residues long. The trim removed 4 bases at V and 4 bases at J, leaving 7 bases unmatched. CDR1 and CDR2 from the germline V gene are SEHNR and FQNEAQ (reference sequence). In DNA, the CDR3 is TGTGCCAGCAGCTCAGCACAGGGGGCCGGCACTGAAGCTTTCTTT. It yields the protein CASSSAQGAGTEAFF.

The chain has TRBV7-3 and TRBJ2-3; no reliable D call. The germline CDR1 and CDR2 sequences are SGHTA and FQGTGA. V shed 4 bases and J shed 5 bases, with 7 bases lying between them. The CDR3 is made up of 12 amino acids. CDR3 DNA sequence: TGTGCCAGCAGCTCCCAGAAAGATACGCAGTATTTT. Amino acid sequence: CASSSQKDTQYF.

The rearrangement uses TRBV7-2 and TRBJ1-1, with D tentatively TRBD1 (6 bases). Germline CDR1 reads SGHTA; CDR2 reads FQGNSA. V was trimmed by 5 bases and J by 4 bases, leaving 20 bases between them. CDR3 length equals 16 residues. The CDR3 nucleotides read TGTGCCAGCAGCATCCAGGGGTCCCACGTAGCCACTGAAGCTTTCTTT. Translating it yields CASSIQGSHVATEAFF. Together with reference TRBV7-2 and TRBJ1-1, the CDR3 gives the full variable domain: GAGVSQSPSNKVTEKGKDVELRCDPISGHTALYWYRQSLGQGLEFLIYFQGNSAPDKSGLPSDRFSAERTGGSVSTLTIQRTQQEDSAVYLCASSIQGSHVATEAFFGQGTRLTVV.

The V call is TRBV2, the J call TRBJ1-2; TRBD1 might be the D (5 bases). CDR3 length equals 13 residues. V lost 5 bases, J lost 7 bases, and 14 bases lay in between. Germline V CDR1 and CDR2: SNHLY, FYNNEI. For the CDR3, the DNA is TGTGCCAGCAGTCCCCGGGGGGTAGGTGGCTACACCTTC. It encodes CASSPRGVGGYTF.

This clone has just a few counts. The CDR3 coding sequence is TGTGCCAGCAGCTTGGTGGGACAGTACGGATACACTGAAGCTTTCTTT. It is translated as CASSLVGQYGYTEAFF. The J gene is TRBJ1-1, the V gene TRBV5-6; 7 positions match TRBD1. The CDR3 is made up of 16 amino acids. Germline V CDR1 and CDR2: SGHDT, YYEEEE. V was pared by 0 bases and J by 3 bases, with 8 bases of the junction left unmatched.

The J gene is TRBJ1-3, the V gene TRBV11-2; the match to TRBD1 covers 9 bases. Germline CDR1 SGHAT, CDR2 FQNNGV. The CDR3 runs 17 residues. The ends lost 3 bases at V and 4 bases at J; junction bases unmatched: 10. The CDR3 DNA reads TGTGCCAGCAGCTTCGGCGTTGCGGGGACAGGGGGAAACACCATATATTTT. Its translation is CASSFGVAGTGGNTIYF.

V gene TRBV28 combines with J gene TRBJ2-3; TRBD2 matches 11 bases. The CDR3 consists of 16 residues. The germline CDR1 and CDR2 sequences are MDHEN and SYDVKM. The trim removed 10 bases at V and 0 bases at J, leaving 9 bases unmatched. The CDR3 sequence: CATAPGLAASTDTQYF. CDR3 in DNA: TGTGCCACCGCTCCGGGACTAGCGGCTAGCACAGATACGCAGTATTTT.

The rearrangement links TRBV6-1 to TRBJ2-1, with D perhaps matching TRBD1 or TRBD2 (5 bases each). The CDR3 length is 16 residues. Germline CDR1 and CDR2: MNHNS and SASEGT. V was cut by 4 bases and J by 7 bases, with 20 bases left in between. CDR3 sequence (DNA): TGTGCCAGCAGTGCCCGACCTGGGGGTGTTCGGAATGAGCAGTTCTTC. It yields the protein CASSARPGGVRNEQFF.

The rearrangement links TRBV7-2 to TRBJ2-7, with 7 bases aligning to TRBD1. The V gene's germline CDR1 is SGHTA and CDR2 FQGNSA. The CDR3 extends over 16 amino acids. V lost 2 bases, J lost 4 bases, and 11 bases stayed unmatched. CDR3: CASSLLALQGKYEQYF. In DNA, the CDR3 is TGTGCCAGCAGCTTATTGGCTCTACAGGGGAAGTACGAGCAGTACTTC.

CDR3 residues: CASSLDRGSPPYEQYV. Written as DNA, the CDR3 is TGTGCCAGCAGCTTGGACCGGGGGTCGCCTCCCTACGAGCAGTACGTC. The chain carries TRBV5-6 and TRBJ2-7; the D gene is possibly TRBD2 (6 bases). The CDR3 is made up of 16 amino acids. The germline V gene has CDR1 SGHDT and CDR2 YYEEEE. V lost 0 bases, J lost 2 bases, and 15 bases lay in between.

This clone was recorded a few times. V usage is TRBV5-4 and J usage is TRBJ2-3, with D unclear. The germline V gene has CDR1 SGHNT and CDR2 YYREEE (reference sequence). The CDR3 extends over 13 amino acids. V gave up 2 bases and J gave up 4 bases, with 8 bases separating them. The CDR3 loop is CASSFLGSDTQYF. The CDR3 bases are TGTGCCAGCAGCTTCCTGGGCTCAGATACGCAGTATTTT. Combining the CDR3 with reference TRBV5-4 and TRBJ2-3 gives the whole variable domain ETGVTQSPTHLIKTRGQQVTLRCSSQSGHNTVSWYQQALGQGPQFIFQYYREEENGRGNFPPRFSGLQFPNYSSELNVNALELDDSALYLCASSFLGSDTQYFGPGTRLTVL.

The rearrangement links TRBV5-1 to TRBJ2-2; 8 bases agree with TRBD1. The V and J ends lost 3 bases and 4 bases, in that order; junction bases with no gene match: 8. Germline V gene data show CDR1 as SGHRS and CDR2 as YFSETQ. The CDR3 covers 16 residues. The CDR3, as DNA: TGCGCCAGCAGCTACTTAGGACAGGGTCCCACCGGGGAGCTGTTTTTT. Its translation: CASSYLGQGPTGELFF.

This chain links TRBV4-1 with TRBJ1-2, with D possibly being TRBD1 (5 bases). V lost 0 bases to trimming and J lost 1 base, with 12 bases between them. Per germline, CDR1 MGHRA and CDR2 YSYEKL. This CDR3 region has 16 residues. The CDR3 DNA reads TGCGCCAGCAGCCAAGACCCGGGGGGAATTAACTATGGCTACACCTTC. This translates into CASSQDPGGINYGYTF.

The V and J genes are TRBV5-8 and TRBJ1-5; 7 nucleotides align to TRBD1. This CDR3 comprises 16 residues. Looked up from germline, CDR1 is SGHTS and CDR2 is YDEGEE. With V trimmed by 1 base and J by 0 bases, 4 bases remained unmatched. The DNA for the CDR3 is TGTGCCAGCAGCTTGTGGGGACAGAATAGCAATCAGCCCCAGCATTTT. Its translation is CASSLWGQNSNQPQHF. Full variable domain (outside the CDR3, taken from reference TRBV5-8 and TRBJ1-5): EAGVTQSPTHLIKTRGQQATLRCSPISGHTSVYWYQQALGLGLQFLLWYDEGEERNRGNFPPRFSGRQFPNYSSELNVNALELEDSALYLCASSLWGQNSNQPQHFGDGTRLSIL.

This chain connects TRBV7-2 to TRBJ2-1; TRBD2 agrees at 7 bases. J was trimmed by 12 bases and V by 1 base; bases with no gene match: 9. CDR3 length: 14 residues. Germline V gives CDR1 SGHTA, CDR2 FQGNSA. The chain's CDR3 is CASSLEVVTSAQFF. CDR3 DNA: TGTGCCAGCAGCTTAGAAGTTGTCACTAGCGCGCAGTTCTTC.

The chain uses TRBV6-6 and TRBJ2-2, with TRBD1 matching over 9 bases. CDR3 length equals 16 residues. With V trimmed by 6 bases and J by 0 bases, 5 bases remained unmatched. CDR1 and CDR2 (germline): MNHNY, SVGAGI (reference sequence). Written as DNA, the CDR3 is TGTGCCAGCAGCCTAACAGGGGGCGCGAACACCGGGGAGCTGTTTTTT. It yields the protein CASSLTGGANTGELFF.

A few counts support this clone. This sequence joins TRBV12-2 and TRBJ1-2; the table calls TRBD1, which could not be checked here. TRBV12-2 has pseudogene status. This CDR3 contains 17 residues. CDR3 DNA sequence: TGTGCAAGTCGCTTCACCTCAGGGGGCGAGGCTAACTATGGCTACACCTTC. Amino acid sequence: CASRFTSGGEANYGYTF.

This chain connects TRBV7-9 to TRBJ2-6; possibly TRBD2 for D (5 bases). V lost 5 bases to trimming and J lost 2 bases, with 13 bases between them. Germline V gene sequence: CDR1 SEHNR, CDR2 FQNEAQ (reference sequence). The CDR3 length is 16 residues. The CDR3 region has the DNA TGTGCCAGCAGCCTTATGGGAGACACTGGGGCCAACGTCCTGACTTTC. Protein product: CASSLMGDTGANVLTF.

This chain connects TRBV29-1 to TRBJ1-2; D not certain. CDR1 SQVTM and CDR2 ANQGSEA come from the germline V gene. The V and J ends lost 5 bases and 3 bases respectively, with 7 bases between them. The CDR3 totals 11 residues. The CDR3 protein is CSVSRDYGYTF. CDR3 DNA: TGCAGCGTTTCGAGGGACTATGGCTACACCTTC.

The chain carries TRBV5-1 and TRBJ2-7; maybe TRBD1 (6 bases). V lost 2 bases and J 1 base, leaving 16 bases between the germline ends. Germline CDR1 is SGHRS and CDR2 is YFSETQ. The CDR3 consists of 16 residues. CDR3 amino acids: CASSFRWDGTSYEQYV. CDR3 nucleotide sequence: TGCGCCAGCAGCTTCCGGTGGGACGGGACATCCTACGAGCAGTACGTC.

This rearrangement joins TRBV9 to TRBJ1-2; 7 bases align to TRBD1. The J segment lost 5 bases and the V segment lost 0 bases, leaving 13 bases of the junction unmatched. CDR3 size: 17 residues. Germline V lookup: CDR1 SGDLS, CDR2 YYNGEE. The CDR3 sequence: CASSVVGGTQLGYGYTF. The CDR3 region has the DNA TGTGCCAGCAGCGTAGTAGGGGGCACCCAACTTGGATATGGCTACACCTTC.

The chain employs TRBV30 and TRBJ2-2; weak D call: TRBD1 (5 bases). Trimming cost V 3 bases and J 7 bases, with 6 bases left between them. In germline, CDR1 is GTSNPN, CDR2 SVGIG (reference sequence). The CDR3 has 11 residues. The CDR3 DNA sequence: TGTGCCTGGAGAGGGGACGGGGAGCTGTTTTTT. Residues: CAWRGDGELFF.

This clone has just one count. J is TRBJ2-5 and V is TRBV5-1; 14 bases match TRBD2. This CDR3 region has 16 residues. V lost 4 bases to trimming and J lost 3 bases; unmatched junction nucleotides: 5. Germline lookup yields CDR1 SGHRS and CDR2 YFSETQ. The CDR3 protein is CASSRAGLAGEETQYF. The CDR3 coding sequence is TGCGCCAGCAGCCGAGCGGGACTAGCGGGAGAAGAGACCCAGTACTTC.

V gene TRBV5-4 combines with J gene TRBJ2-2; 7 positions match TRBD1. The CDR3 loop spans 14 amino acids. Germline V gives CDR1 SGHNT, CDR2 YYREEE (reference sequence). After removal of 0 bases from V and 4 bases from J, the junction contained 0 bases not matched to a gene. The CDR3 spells CASSLAGGTGELFF. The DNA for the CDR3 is TGTGCCAGCAGCTTGGCAGGGGGCACCGGGGAGCTGTTTTTT.

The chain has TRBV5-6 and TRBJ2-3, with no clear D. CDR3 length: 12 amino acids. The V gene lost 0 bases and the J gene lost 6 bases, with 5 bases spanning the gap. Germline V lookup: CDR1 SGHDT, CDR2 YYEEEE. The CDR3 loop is CASSLGFDTQYF. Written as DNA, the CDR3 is TGTGCCAGCAGCTTGGGATTTGATACGCAGTATTTT. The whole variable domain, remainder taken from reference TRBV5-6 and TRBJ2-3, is DAGVTQSPTHLIKTRGQQVTLRCSPKSGHDTVSWYQQALGQGPQFIFQYYEEEERQRGNFPDRFSGHQFPNYSSELNVNALLLGDSALYLCASSLGFDTQYFGPGTRLTVL.

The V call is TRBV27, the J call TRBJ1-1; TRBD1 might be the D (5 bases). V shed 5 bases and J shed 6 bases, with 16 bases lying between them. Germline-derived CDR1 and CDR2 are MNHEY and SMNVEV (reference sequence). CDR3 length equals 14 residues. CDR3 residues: CASSPLGGKAEAFF. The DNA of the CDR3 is TGTGCCAGCAGTCCCCTGGGGGGTAAAGCTGAAGCTTTCTTT.